This T cell receptor (beta chain) was sequenced in a study of somatic mutations in cytotoxic T cells in rheumatoid arthritis. Study-wide context: Flow sorting yielded some V beta antibody-stained T-cell populations at nearly 100% purity, among them V beta1+ cells sequenced for TCRB.

The CDR3 has 15 amino acids. V was shortened by 2 bases and J by 5 bases, with 13 bases between the two germline ends. Germline CDR1 is SGDLS and CDR2 is YYNGEE. Points from the study as a whole: TRBV07 appeared slightly underrepresented in the rheumatoid arthritis patients. That finding was not adjusted to account for multiple comparisons. Age was associated with higher CD8+ clonality in rheumatoid arthritis patients, not in healthy controls.

On this clone: Its target is not known.

Sequencing was performed with immunoSEQ multiplex PCR; in TCRdb, only in-frame clones are kept and a portion is missing. The sample contains about 14,000 clones, 77% of which appear only once. Sequencing was carried out using CD8+ T cells sorted from blood. The source of this sequence is an adult with rheumatoid arthritis. The genes are TRBV9 and TRBJ2-2; D could derive from TRBD1 or TRBD2 (6 bases each). The DNA of the CDR3 is TGTGCCAGCAGCGTTTGGGGGGCCGGGACCGGGGAGCTGTTTTTT. Translating it yields CASSVWGAGTGELFF.